The 29 T cell receptor beta chains presented below share a single source sample, sequenced in a study of T cell changes during pregnancy in multiple sclerosis. Libraries were prepared by immunoSEQ multiplex PCR; TCRdb keeps only in-frame clonotypes and omits some of them. The sample consists of around 56,000 clones, just over 90% of them appearing once. The sequences come from peripheral blood, collected in the first trimester of pregnancy. These receptors were obtained from a female donor in good health, enrolled as a control in a pregnancy study.

The chain couples TRBV6-5 to TRBJ1-5, with TRBD1 identical over 7 bases. V lost 6 bases, J lost 5 bases, and 10 bases stayed unmatched. CDR1 is MNHEY and CDR2 is SVGAGI in the germline V gene. The CDR3 sequence is 15 residues long. CDR3 DNA: TGTGCCAGCAGCCAACGAGGGGGCTGGGATCAGCCCCAGCATTTT. This gives the protein CASSQRGGWDQPQHF.

CDR3 DNA: TGTGCCACCAGCAGAGCCGCGGGAGTGGTAAATGAGCAGTTCTTC. As protein: CATSRAAGVVNEQFF. The chain couples TRBV15 to TRBJ2-1, with 7 nucleotides matching TRBD2. CDR1 and CDR2 from the germline V gene are LNHNV and YYDKDF (reference sequence). The CDR3 consists of 15 residues. Trimming took 1 base from V and 7 from J; bases not matched to a gene: 7.

The chain recombines TRBV10-3 with TRBJ1-3, with no clear D. The CDR3 is 12 residues long. Deletions cut 6 bases from V and 0 bases from J, with 3 bases between. Germline V CDR1 and CDR2: ENHRY, SYGVKD. The CDR3 loop reads CAISNSGNTIYF. For the CDR3, the DNA is TGTGCCATCAGCAACTCTGGAAACACCATATATTTT.

This rearrangement joins TRBV6-5 to TRBJ1-1, with a weak D call TRBD1 (5 bases). V gave up 0 bases and J gave up 5 bases, with 7 bases separating them. Germline lookup yields CDR1 MNHEY and CDR2 SVGAGI. The CDR3 covers 13 residues. The CDR3: CASSYSDSTEAFF. In DNA form, the CDR3 reads TGTGCCAGCAGTTACTCCGACAGTACTGAAGCTTTCTTT.

This chain uses TRBV6-1 with TRBJ2-5, with TRBD1 identical over 7 bases. The V and J ends lost 8 bases and 4 bases, in that order; junction bases with no gene match: 7. The CDR3 covers 13 residues. Germline-derived CDR1 and CDR2 are MNHNS and SASEGT. CDR3 nucleotides: TGTGCCAGCCGAAGAGGGACAGCAGAGACCCAGTACTTC. Encoded protein: CASRRGTAETQYF.

The J gene is TRBJ1-2, the V gene TRBV6-5, with 8 positions matching TRBD1. Germline V gene lookup returns CDR1 MNHEY and CDR2 SVGAGI. This CDR3 comprises 15 residues. J was trimmed by 3 bases and V by 5 bases; bases with no gene match: 8. Written as DNA, the CDR3 is TGTGCCAGCAGTAGAACGGACAGGGCGTACTATGGCTACACCTTC. It specifies CASSRTDRAYYGYTF.

The chain joins TRBV5-1 to TRBJ2-3; TRBD1 matches 8 bases. Germline lookup yields CDR1 SGHRS and CDR2 YFSETQ. The V segment lost 4 bases and the J segment 6 bases; nucleotides outside the gene matches: 13. This CDR3 comprises 16 residues. The CDR3 protein is CASSPWAQGASDTQYF. As DNA, the CDR3 is TGCGCCAGCAGCCCGTGGGCCCAGGGGGCCTCGGATACGCAGTATTTT.

The chain is built from TRBV15 and TRBJ1-1; D ambiguous. Germline V lookup: CDR1 LNHNV, CDR2 YYDKDF (reference sequence). This CDR3 region has 15 residues. V lost 3 bases and J lost 1, with 12 bases in between. The CDR3 coding sequence is TGTGCCACCAGCAGTCCCGGACTGGGGAACACTGAAGCTTTCTTT. Protein sequence: CATSSPGLGNTEAFF. The full variable domain, rest sourced from reference TRBV15 and TRBJ1-1, is DAMVIQNPRYQVTQFGKPVTLSCSQTLNHNVMYWYQQKSSQAPKLLFHYYDKDFNNEADTPDNFQSRRPNTSFCFLDIRSPGLGDTAMYLCATSSPGLGNTEAFFGQGTRLTVV.

This clone came up once. The chain is built from TRBV29-1 and TRBJ2-7; D call uncertain. This CDR3 has 12 amino acids. Germline V CDR1 and CDR2: SQVTM, ANQGSEA. V lost 1 base to trimming and J lost 0 bases, with 4 bases between them. The CDR3, as DNA: TGCAGCGTTGAAGGGGCCTCCTACGAGCAGTACTTC. This gives the protein CSVEGASYEQYF.

V and J are TRBV6-1 and TRBJ2-2; 8 bases are shared with TRBD1. Germline V gene data show CDR1 as MNHNS and CDR2 as SASEGT. CDR3 length: 15 residues. V lost 6 bases, J lost 2 bases, and 5 bases stayed unmatched. The CDR3 is CASRTGQGNTGELFF. The CDR3 DNA is TGTGCCAGCAGGACCGGACAGGGTAACACCGGGGAGCTGTTTTTT.

The J gene is TRBJ2-1, the V gene TRBV30, with D hard to call. V was cut by 0 bases and J by 0 bases, with 15 bases left in between. Germline CDR1 reads GTSNPN; CDR2 reads SVGIG (reference sequence). The CDR3 covers 17 residues. CDR3 nucleotide sequence: TGTGCCTGGAGTGTACTGAGCGCCCGGAACTCCTACAATGAGCAGTTCTTC. Residues: CAWSVLSARNSYNEQFF.

The V call is TRBV7-8, the J call TRBJ2-3; 9 positions agree with TRBD2. The CDR3 contains 16 residues. Germline-derived CDR1 and CDR2 are SGHVS and FQNEAQ. The V gene end was trimmed by 1 base and the J gene end by 0 bases; junction bases not matched to a gene: 2. CDR3 amino acids: CASSLVAGGSTDTQYF. The CDR3 DNA follows: TGTGCCAGCAGCTTAGTTGCGGGGGGGAGCACAGATACGCAGTATTTT.

V is TRBV30 and J is TRBJ1-3; maybe TRBD1 (6 bases). This CDR3 is built from 16 residues. Germline loops: CDR1 GTSNPN, CDR2 SVGIG (reference sequence). V lost 0 bases, J lost 0 bases, and 12 bases lay in between. The CDR3 region is CAWSVLDRHSGNTIYF. In nucleotides, the CDR3 is TGTGCCTGGAGTGTTTTGGACAGACACTCTGGAAACACCATATATTTT.

The chain couples TRBV6-6 to TRBJ1-5; D may be TRBD1 (6 bases). Deletions cut 6 bases from V and 4 bases from J, with 16 bases between. The CDR3 runs to 15 residues. The germline gives CDR1 MNHNY, CDR2 SVGAGI (reference sequence). The CDR3 loop reads CASSPPGQMNQPQHF. The CDR3 DNA reads TGTGCCAGCAGCCCGCCCGGACAGATGAATCAGCCCCAGCATTTT.

This rearrangement joins TRBV4-2 to TRBJ2-7; 11 bases align to TRBD2. Germline V gene lookup returns CDR1 LGHNA and CDR2 YNFKEQ. The CDR3 spans 16 residues. V gave up 0 bases and J gave up 2 bases; unmatched junction bases: 3. CDR3 sequence: CASSQDVAGGPYEQYF. Written as DNA, the CDR3 is TGTGCCAGCAGCCAAGACGTAGCGGGAGGGCCCTACGAGCAGTACTTC.

The chain carries TRBV2 and TRBJ2-3; 10 positions agree with TRBD1. Looked up from germline, CDR1 is SNHLY and CDR2 is FYNNEI. This CDR3 has 13 amino acids. The V gene end was trimmed by 11 bases and the J gene end by 6 bases; junction bases not matched to a gene: 8. The CDR3, as DNA: TGTGCCTCGGTTGACAGGGGGCTGGATACGCAGTATTTT. Its translation is CASVDRGLDTQYF.

The chain couples TRBV5-1 to TRBJ2-7, with TRBD2 identical over 13 bases. Germline V gives CDR1 SGHRS, CDR2 YFSETQ. The CDR3 contains 16 residues. V was pared by 4 bases and J by 2 bases, with 6 bases of the junction left unmatched. CDR3: CASSPRLAGGTYEQYF. DNA for the CDR3: TGCGCCAGCAGCCCCCGACTAGCGGGAGGAACCTACGAGCAGTACTTC.

The J gene is TRBJ2-7, the V gene TRBV28, with a possible D match to TRBD2 (6 bases). Germline lookup yields CDR1 MDHEN and CDR2 SYDVKM. The CDR3 totals 16 residues. V lost 6 bases and J lost 4, with 22 bases in between. The CDR3 nucleotides are TGTGCCAGCAGAGAACCAACGGAGGGTTTAGGATACGAGCAGTACTTC. Translation: CASREPTEGLGYEQYF.

This rearrangement joins TRBV6-4 to TRBJ2-5; the match to TRBD2 covers 9 bases. The CDR3 covers 15 residues. Germline values: CDR1 MRHNA, CDR2 SNTAGT. The V gene end was trimmed by 8 bases and the J gene end by 6 bases; junction bases not matched to a gene: 13. CDR3: CASPRGREGVKTQYF. In DNA form, the CDR3 reads TGTGCCAGCCCTCGGGGGCGGGAGGGCGTGAAGACCCAGTACTTC.

The chain is built from TRBV29-1 and TRBJ1-3; D is uncertain. CDR3 length: 12 residues. Trimming shortened V by 3 bases and J by 2 bases, and 5 bases separated the two germline ends. The germline V gene encodes CDR1 SQVTM and CDR2 ANQGSEA. The CDR3 DNA reads TGCAGCGTTGAGTCCGCTGGAAACACCATATATTTT. It specifies CSVESAGNTIYF.

J is TRBJ1-2 and V is TRBV23-1; 9 bases match TRBD1. TRBV23-1 is treated as an ORF (open reading frame) with a function not yet certain. The CDR3 spans 15 residues. With V trimmed by 2 bases and J by 5 bases, 6 bases remained unmatched. The CDR3 sequence is CASSQLQGASYGYTF. The CDR3 region has the DNA TGCGCCAGCAGTCAACTACAGGGGGCTTCTTATGGCTACACCTTC.

This chain connects TRBV7-9 to TRBJ1-2; the D is unclear. The V end lost 1 base, the J end lost 0 bases, and 3 bases lay between the germline ends. Germline V gene data show CDR1 as SEHNR and CDR2 as FQNEAQ (reference sequence). The CDR3 runs 13 residues. Here the CDR3 DNA reads TGTGCCAGCAGCTTAGTTACTAACTATGGCTACACCTTC. It yields the protein CASSLVTNYGYTF.

V and J are TRBV11-2 and TRBJ2-3; TRBD2 aligns across 10 bases. This CDR3 is 16 amino acids long. V shed 0 bases and J 9 bases; nucleotides not matched to a gene: 9. Germline assignment: CDR1 SGHAT and CDR2 FQNNGV. Here the CDR3 reads CASSLDRAVAGGTQYF. In nucleotides, the CDR3 is TGTGCCAGCAGCTTAGATCGGGCGGTAGCGGGGGGAACGCAGTATTTT.

The chain couples TRBV6-1 to TRBJ2-3; TRBD1 agrees at 9 bases. Per the germline V gene, CDR1 is MNHNS and CDR2 is SASEGT. The CDR3 runs 15 residues. V lost 7 bases to trimming and J lost 4 bases; unmatched junction nucleotides: 9. The chain's CDR3 is CASISGTGHPDTQYF. In nucleotides, the CDR3 is TGTGCCAGCATCTCCGGGACAGGGCATCCAGATACGCAGTATTTT.

The rearrangement uses TRBV5-6 and TRBJ2-2; TRBD2 agrees at 8 bases. The CDR3 runs to 14 residues. V trimming: 2 bases; J trimming: 5 bases; junction bases outside the gene matches: 2. Germline V CDR1 and CDR2: SGHDT, YYEEEE. The CDR3 spells CASSFAGGTGELFF. The CDR3 bases are TGTGCCAGCAGCTTCGCGGGGGGTACCGGGGAGCTGTTTTTT.

This clone appeared a single time. The chain links TRBV7-6 to TRBJ2-5, with 7 bases that match TRBD2. The germline CDR1 and CDR2 sequences are SGHVS and FNYEAQ. V gave up 1 base and J gave up 2 bases; unmatched junction bases: 7. This CDR3 has 16 amino acids. The CDR3 region is CASSLGPGGRQETQYF. The CDR3 coding sequence is TGTGCCAGCAGCTTAGGGCCGGGAGGAAGACAAGAGACCCAGTACTTC.

This rearrangement joins TRBV29-1 to TRBJ2-1, with TRBD2 matching 10 bases. CDR1 SQVTM and CDR2 ANQGSEA come from the germline V gene. V shed 1 base, J shed 5 bases, and the junction held 5 bases outside the gene matches. The CDR3 spans 15 residues. CDR3 sequence: CSVEGLAGVHNEQFF. In nucleotides, the CDR3 is TGCAGCGTTGAAGGGCTAGCGGGAGTCCACAATGAGCAGTTCTTC.

This sequence joins TRBV27 and TRBJ2-2, with a weak D call TRBD2 (6 bases). Germline CDR1 reads MNHEY; CDR2 reads SMNVEV (reference sequence). This CDR3 spans 18 amino acids. The germline V and J ends were trimmed by 3 bases and 6 bases, with 23 bases remaining between them. The CDR3 sequence is CASSFWSPTGLSPGELFF. The CDR3 nucleotides read TGTGCCAGCAGTTTTTGGTCCCCCACGGGACTTTCTCCCGGGGAGCTGTTTTTT.

The rearrangement links TRBV5-1 to TRBJ2-2; a possible D gene is TRBD1 (5 bases). This CDR3 comprises 16 residues. The germline CDR1 and CDR2 sequences are SGHRS and YFSETQ. Trimming left V 0 bases short and J 4 bases short, with 13 bases between. The CDR3 sequence: CASSLAYRPITGELFF. In DNA form, the CDR3 reads TGCGCCAGCAGCTTGGCCTACAGGCCGATCACCGGGGAGCTGTTTTTT.